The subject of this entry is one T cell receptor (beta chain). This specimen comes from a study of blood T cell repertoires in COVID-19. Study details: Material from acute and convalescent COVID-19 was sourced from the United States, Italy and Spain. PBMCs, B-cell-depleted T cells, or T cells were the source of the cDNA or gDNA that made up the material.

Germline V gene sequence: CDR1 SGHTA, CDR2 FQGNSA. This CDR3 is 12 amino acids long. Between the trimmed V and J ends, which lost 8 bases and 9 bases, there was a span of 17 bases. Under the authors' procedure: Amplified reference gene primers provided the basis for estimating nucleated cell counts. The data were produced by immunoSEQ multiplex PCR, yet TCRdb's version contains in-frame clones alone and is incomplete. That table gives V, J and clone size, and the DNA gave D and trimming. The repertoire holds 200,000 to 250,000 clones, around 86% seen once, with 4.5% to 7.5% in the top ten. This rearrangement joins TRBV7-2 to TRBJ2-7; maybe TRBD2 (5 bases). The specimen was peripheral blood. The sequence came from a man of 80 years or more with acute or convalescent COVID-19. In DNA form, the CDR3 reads TGTGCCAGCGGTCGATCCCGACGGGGGCAGTACTTC. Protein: CASGRSRRGQYF.